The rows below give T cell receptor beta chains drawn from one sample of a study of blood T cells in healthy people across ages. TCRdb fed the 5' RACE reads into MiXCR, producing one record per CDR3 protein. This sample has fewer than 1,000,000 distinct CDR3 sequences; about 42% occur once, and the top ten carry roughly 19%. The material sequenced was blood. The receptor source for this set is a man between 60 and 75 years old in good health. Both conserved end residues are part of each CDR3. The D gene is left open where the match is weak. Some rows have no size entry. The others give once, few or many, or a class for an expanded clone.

CASSVRRAAEQYF,TGTGCCAGCAGTGTCCGACGGGCGGCCGAGCAGTACTTC,.,TRBJ2-7,TRBV27,.
CASSVGQRSEQFF,TGCGCCAGCAGCGTGGGGCAGCGCAGTGAGCAGTTCTTC,.,TRBJ2-1,TRBV5-1,many
CSVEDGVSSYNEQYF,TGCAGCGTTGAAGATGGGGTGAGCTCCTACAATGAGCAGTACTTC,.,TRBJ2-7,TRBV29-1,.
CASGSPWSGSQYF,TGTGCTAGTGGTTCCCCATGGTCCGGGTCCCAGTACTTC,.,TRBJ2-5,TRBV12-5,.
CASSLERFNEQYF,TGTGCCAGCAGTTTGGAGCGGTTCAATGAGCAGTACTTC,.,TRBJ2-5,TRBV12-3/TRBV12-4,.
CASSVKSGGPAGTQYF,TGTGCCAGCAGCGTTAAGAGCGGGGGGCCGGCGGGTACGCAGTATTTT,TRBD2,TRBJ2-3,TRBV9,.
CASSLLSGHSTDTQYF,TGTGCCAGCAGCTTATTGTCAGGGCATAGCACAGATACGCAGTATTTT,.,TRBJ2-3,TRBV7-2,once
CASSLKVPITGRKETQYF,TGTGCCAGCAGCTTAAAGGTCCCCATTACAGGGAGGAAAGAGACCCAGTACTTC,.,TRBJ2-5,TRBV13,.
CASSTPGQDGSPLHF,TGTGCCAGCAGCACTCCGGGACAGGATGGTTCACCCCTCCACTTT,TRBD1,TRBJ1-6,TRBV7-2,few
CASSQDRSYSGNTIYF,TGCGCCAGCAGCCAAGATCGGAGTTACTCTGGAAACACCATATATTTT,.,TRBJ1-3,TRBV4-3,few
CNARNGGGPYYTDTQYF,TGCAATGCTAGGAACGGCGGGGGGCCTTACTACACAGATACGCAGTATTTT,TRBD2,TRBJ2-3,TRBV20-1,.
CSARDRWTVDGYTF,TGCAGTGCTAGAGACCGTTGGACAGTCGATGGCTACACCTTC,.,TRBJ1-2,TRBV20-1,.
CSAEDISANTEAFF,TGCAGTGCTGAGGACATATCAGCGAACACTGAAGCTTTCTTT,.,TRBJ1-1,TRBV20-1,.
CAWHVKGVSTEAFF,TGTGCCTGGCACGTAAAGGGGGTCAGCACTGAAGCTTTCTTT,.,TRBJ1-1,TRBV30,.
CSATRQVGTDTQYF,TGCAGTGCTACCCGACAGGTGGGAACAGATACGCAGTATTTT,.,TRBJ2-3,TRBV20-1,.
CASSDLRGGTYYDQYF,TGTGCCAGCAGTGACCTGCGCGGGGGGACCTACTACGATCAGTACTTC,TRBD2,TRBJ2-7,TRBV6-2/TRBV6-3,.
CASSPTQGAGYEQYF,TGCGCCAGCAGCCCTACTCAGGGGGCTGGGTACGAGCAGTACTTC,TRBD1,TRBJ2-7,TRBV5-1,.
CAVRAAGGEQFF,TGTGCCGTACGAGCGGCTGGGGGTGAGCAGTTCTTC,.,TRBJ2-1,TRBV10-3,.
CASSMTGPLNNVQYF,TGCGCCAGCAGCATGACAGGGCCGCTAAATAATGTGCAGTACTTC,TRBD1,TRBJ2-5,TRBV4-3,.
CASSVSIIYGYTF,TGTGCCAGCAGTGTAAGCATCATCTATGGCTACACCTTC,.,TRBJ1-2,TRBV28,few
CASSRLDSTYEQYF,TGTGCCAGCAGCCGACTGGACAGCACCTACGAGCAGTACTTC,.,TRBJ2-7,TRBV14,.
CASSDDSSGAIKKLFF,TGCGCCAGCAGTGATGACAGTAGCGGCGCCATTAAGAAACTGTTTTTT,.,TRBJ1-4,TRBV5-1,.
CASTTLDEQYF,TGTGCCAGCACGACGCTCGACGAGCAGTACTTC,.,TRBJ2-7,TRBV7-2,few
CASSRHRDGNEQFF,TGTGCCAGCAGCCGGCACAGGGATGGGAATGAGCAGTTCTTC,.,TRBJ2-1,TRBV7-8,.
CASSPTGIYTEAFF,TGTGCCAGCAGCCCGACAGGGATTTACACTGAAGCTTTCTTT,TRBD1,TRBJ1-1,TRBV7-9,.
CASRETGTGAYEQYF,TGTGCCAGCAGAGAGACCGGGACAGGGGCCTACGAGCAGTACTTC,TRBD1,TRBJ2-7,TRBV25-1,few
CASSLWAGTQYEQYF,TGTGCCAGCAGCTTATGGGCAGGCACCCAATACGAGCAGTACTTC,.,TRBJ2-7,TRBV11-2,many
CTSLPDAGGALGTQYF,TGTACCAGCTTACCAGATGCCGGGGGGGCCCTCGGTACGCAGTATTTT,TRBD2,TRBJ2-3,TRBV18,.
CASVPGLNYGYTF,TGTGCCAGCGTGCCAGGGTTGAACTATGGCTACACCTTC,.,TRBJ1-2,TRBV7-2,.
CSAETSRAAPTETQYF,TGCAGTGCTGAAACCTCAAGGGCCGCCCCAACGGAGACCCAGTACTTC,.,TRBJ2-5,TRBV20-1,.
CASSYPRNRRGYGGYTF,TGTGCCAGCAGTTACCCGAGAAATCGAAGGGGCTACGGAGGCTACACCTTC,.,TRBJ1-2,TRBV6-6,.
CASSPGQAKPYEQYF,TGTGCCAGTAGTCCTGGACAGGCAAAACCCTACGAGCAGTACTTC,TRBD1,TRBJ2-7,TRBV19,.
CASSVGEIANEKLFF,TGTGCCAGCAGCGTAGGGGAGATCGCTAATGAAAAACTGTTTTTT,.,TRBJ1-4,TRBV9,many
CASTDGTGGYNEQFF,TGCGCCAGCACAGACGGGACAGGGGGGTACAATGAGCAGTTCTTC,TRBD1,TRBJ2-1,TRBV5-1,.
CASRPQGRSYEQYF,TGTGCCAGCAGGCCACAGGGGCGCTCCTACGAGCAGTACTTC,TRBD1,TRBJ2-7,TRBV6-6,many
CASSSSSGPNSPLHF,TGTGCCAGCAGCTCGTCGTCGGGACCCAATTCACCCCTCCACTTT,.,TRBJ1-6,TRBV7-2,few
CASSLREPAFF,TGTGCCAGCAGTTTAAGGGAACCAGCTTTCTTT,.,TRBJ1-1,TRBV12-3/TRBV12-4,.
CASSLILAGEYSYNEQFF,TGTGCCAGCAGCTTAATACTAGCGGGGGAATACTCCTACAATGAGCAGTTCTTC,TRBD2,TRBJ2-1,TRBV5-6,.
CASSEANGSRRVLTF,TGTGCCAGCAGTGAAGCGAACGGATCCCGCCGGGTCCTGACTTTC,.,TRBJ2-6,TRBV2,few
CSAVVGTGGSDTQYF,TGCAGTGCCGTCGTGGGGACGGGGGGCTCAGATACGCAGTATTTT,.,TRBJ2-3,TRBV20-1,.